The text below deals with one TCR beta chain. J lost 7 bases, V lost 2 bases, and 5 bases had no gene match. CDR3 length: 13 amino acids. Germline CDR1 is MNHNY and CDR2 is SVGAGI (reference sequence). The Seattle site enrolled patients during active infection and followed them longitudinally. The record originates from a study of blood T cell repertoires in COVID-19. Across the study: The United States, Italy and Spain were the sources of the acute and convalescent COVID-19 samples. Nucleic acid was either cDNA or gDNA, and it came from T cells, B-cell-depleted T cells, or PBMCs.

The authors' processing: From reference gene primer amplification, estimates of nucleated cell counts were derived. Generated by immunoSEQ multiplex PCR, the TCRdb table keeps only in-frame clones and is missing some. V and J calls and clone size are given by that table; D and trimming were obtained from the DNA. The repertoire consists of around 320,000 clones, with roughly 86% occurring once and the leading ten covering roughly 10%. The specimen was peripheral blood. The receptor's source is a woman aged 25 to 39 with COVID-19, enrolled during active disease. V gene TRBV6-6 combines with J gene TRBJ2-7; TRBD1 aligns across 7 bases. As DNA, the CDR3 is TGTGCCAGCAGTTACCGACAGGGCGGTGAGCAGTACTTC. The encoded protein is CASSYRQGGEQYF.